The 7 T cell receptor beta chains presented below share a single source sample, sequenced in a study of graft-versus-host responses after intestinal transplantation. These receptors have no known antigen. Libraries were prepared by immunoSEQ multiplex PCR; TCRdb keeps only in-frame clonotypes and omits some of them. The sample contains fewer than 80,000 clones, 90% to 95% of which appear only once. The starting material was unstimulated CD8+ T cells sorted from spleen or lymph node cells, obtained before transplant. The receptors were sampled from a human donor who was the organ donor for an intestinal transplant.

The V call is TRBV4-2, the J call TRBJ1-2; D might be TRBD1 (6 bases). The CDR3 runs to 16 residues. Trimming stripped 4 bases from V and 5 bases from J, with 20 bases between. CDR1 is LGHNA and CDR2 is YNFKEQ in the germline V gene. The CDR3 DNA sequence: TGTGCCAGCAGCCTATTGCTGGGGCGGGGGCAGTATGGCTACACCTTC. This codes for CASSLLLGRGQYGYTF.

V gene TRBV27 combines with J gene TRBJ2-7, with 9 bases fitting TRBD2. The CDR3 totals 18 residues. Losses at the gene ends were 6 bases for V and 3 bases for J; bases not matched to a gene: 18. CDR1 is MNHEY and CDR2 is SMNVEV in the germline V gene (reference sequence). CDR3 DNA: TGTGCCAGCAGCTCACTCCCAGTGGGGCTAGCGGGAAGCTACGAGCAGTACTTC. Protein product: CASSSLPVGLAGSYEQYF.

The gene calls are TRBV5-4 and TRBJ1-1; TRBD1 is a possible D gene (5 bases). This CDR3 is built from 17 residues. The germline V and J ends were trimmed by 4 bases and 2 bases, with 21 bases remaining between them. CDR1 and CDR2 from the germline V gene are SGHNT and YYREEE (reference sequence). The chain's CDR3 is CASSGGRGVWGNTEAFF. CDR3 nucleotides: TGTGCCAGCAGCGGCGGGAGGGGCGTGTGGGGTAACACTGAAGCTTTCTTT. Full variable domain (outside the CDR3, taken from reference TRBV5-4 and TRBJ1-1): ETGVTQSPTHLIKTRGQQVTLRCSSQSGHNTVSWYQQALGQGPQFIFQYYREEENGRGNFPPRFSGLQFPNYSSELNVNALELDDSALYLCASSGGRGVWGNTEAFFGQGTRLTVV.

The sample holds one count of this clone. This chain joins TRBV27 and TRBJ2-3; 7 bases line up with TRBD1. Germline-derived CDR1 and CDR2 are MNHEY and SMNVEV (reference sequence). V was pared by 5 bases and J by 2 bases, with 10 bases of the junction left unmatched. There are 16 residues in the CDR3. In nucleotides, the CDR3 is TGTGCCAGCAGTCCAACAGGGGCACGGTTCACAGATACGCAGTATTTT. Its protein is CASSPTGARFTDTQYF.

The chain uses TRBV4-3 and TRBJ2-5; D is perhaps TRBD1 (5 bases). Between the trimmed V and J ends, which lost 6 bases and 1 base, there was a span of 21 bases. Germline V gives CDR1 LGHNA, CDR2 YSLEER. The CDR3 has 17 residues. In DNA form, the CDR3 reads TGCGCCAGCAGTCGAGGACGAGAAACAGGCTCCCAAGAGACCCAGTACTTC. Protein product: CASSRGRETGSQETQYF.

V and J are TRBV9 and TRBJ1-1, with a weak D call TRBD1 (5 bases). The CDR3 is 14 residues long. V was shortened by 7 bases and J by 3 bases, with 16 bases between the two germline ends. The germline gives CDR1 SGDLS, CDR2 YYNGEE. The CDR3 DNA follows: TGTGCCAGCGGGGGGGGAAGGGAGGACACTGAAGCTTTCTTT. Protein sequence: CASGGGREDTEAFF.

The chain combines TRBV15 with TRBJ2-7; TRBD1 matches at 8 bases. The CDR3 totals 15 residues. V was pared by 0 bases and J by 7 bases, with 8 bases of the junction left unmatched. Germline assignment: CDR1 LNHNV and CDR2 YYDKDF (reference sequence). CDR3 sequence: CATSREGDRFWEQYF. The CDR3 nucleotides are TGTGCCACCAGCAGAGAGGGGGACAGGTTCTGGGAGCAGTACTTC.